Listed below are T cell receptor beta chains from one sample, sequenced in a study of cytomegalovirus exposure and HLA in healthy donors. Sequenced by immunoSEQ multiplex PCR; TCRdb stores in-frame clones only, minus some. Counted here are about 110,000 clones, under 85% occurring once; the ten biggest clones make up around 7.7%. Specimen: PBMCs. The receptor source for this set is a man in his forties in good health and CMV-seronegative. CDR3s include the opening cysteine and the closing phenylalanine or tryptophan. D genes are given only for firm matches. A row's size may be missing; if present it is once, few, many or a size class.

j_call	clone_size	d_call	v_call	cdr3_nt	cdr3_aa
TRBJ2-2	NA	TRBD2	TRBV5-4	TGTGCCAGCAGCTCGGGACTAGACTCTACCGGGGAGCTGTTTTTT	CASSSGLDSTGELFF
TRBJ1-1	NA	NA	TRBV13	TGTGCCAGCAGCCAAACAGGGAATACTGAAGCTTTCTTT	CASSQTGNTEAFF
TRBJ1-1	NA	NA	TRBV6-1	TGTGCCAGCGGAGGGAAAGTGAACACTGAAGCTTTCTTT	CASGGKVNTEAFF
TRBJ2-7	NA	TRBD1	TRBV28	TGTGCCAGCAGCTCAGGGGGAGGGACAGGGCCCTACGAGCAGTACTTC	CASSSGGGTGPYEQYF
TRBJ1-1	few	NA	TRBV5-1	TGCGCCAGCAGCTTGGGACATGACACTGAAGCTTTCTTT	CASSLGHDTEAFF
TRBJ2-2	NA	NA	TRBV5-4	TGTGCCAGCAGCACCCGACAGATCGGGGAGCTGTTTTTT	CASSTRQIGELFF
TRBJ2-7	NA	TRBD2	TRBV6-1	TGTGCCAGCAGTGAACGGGGAGGGAGAGGGTACGAGCAGTACTTC	CASSERGGRGYEQYF
TRBJ2-3	NA	NA	TRBV4-2	TGTGCCAGCAGCCCGTACGCGACAGCAGCAGATACGCAGTATTTT	CASSPYATAADTQYF
TRBJ1-2	NA	NA	TRBV5-1	TGCGCCAGCAGCTTAATACAGGGATATGGGTTGGGGACCTTC	CASSLIQGYGLGTF
TRBJ1-5	NA	TRBD1	TRBV15	TGTGCCACCAGCAGAGTTGGACAGGGGAAGGAGCCCCAGCATTTT	CATSRVGQGKEPQHF
TRBJ1-1	NA	TRBD1	TRBV19	TGTGCCAGTAACGCTAGGAGATTGGGACAGTTGAACACTGAAGCTTTCTTT	CASNARRLGQLNTEAFF
TRBJ2-7	NA	TRBD1	TRBV5-6	TGTGCCAGCAGCTCCCTACGACAGGGGGAAGATTACGAGCAGTACTTC	CASSSLRQGEDYEQYF
TRBJ1-5	NA	TRBD1	TRBV6-5	TGTGCCAGCAGCCCCGGCAGGGGGACAGGACAGCCCCAGCATTTT	CASSPGRGTGQPQHF
TRBJ2-7	NA	NA	TRBV30	TGTGCCTGGAGTGCCAACTACGAGCAGTACTTC	CAWSANYEQYF
TRBJ2-2	NA	TRBD1	TRBV6-1	TGTGCCAGCAGTGAAGCGCTCTTACAGGGGGCCGGGGAGCTGTTTTTT	CASSEALLQGAGELFF
TRBJ2-3	NA	TRBD2	TRBV7-2	TGTGCCAGCAGCATTAGCGGGGGTAGCACAGATACGCAGTATTTT	CASSISGGSTDTQYF
TRBJ2-7	NA	NA	TRBV25-1	TGTGCCAGCAGTGAATCTCGTTTAGGCCTCGGGGAGCAGTACTTC	CASSESRLGLGEQYF
TRBJ1-1	few	NA	TRBV27	TGTGCCAGCAGTTTGATGGGAGGGGGGACTGAAGCTTTCTTT	CASSLMGGGTEAFF
TRBJ1-5	NA	NA	TRBV2	TGTGCCAGCAGTGACCCGGGGGGGAATCAGCCCCAGCATTTT	CASSDPGGNQPQHF
TRBJ2-2	NA	NA	TRBV30	TGTGCCTGGAGTGTATTGCAGGGCCGGACCGGGGAGCTGTTTTTT	CAWSVLQGRTGELFF
TRBJ1-2	NA	NA	TRBV9	TGTGCCAGCAGCGTAGGCGACACTAACTATGGCTACACCTTC	CASSVGDTNYGYTF
TRBJ1-5	NA	NA	TRBV7-6	TGTGCCAGCAGCTTCCCAAATCAGCCCCAGCATTTT	CASSFPNQPQHF
TRBJ2-1	NA	TRBD2	TRBV9	TGTGCCAGCAGCGGATTAGCGGGGGGGCCATTTTATGAGCAGTTCTTC	CASSGLAGGPFYEQFF
TRBJ1-5	NA	NA	TRBV27	TGTGCCAGCAGTTTAATAGGGGGAAGTCAGCCCCAGCATTTT	CASSLIGGSQPQHF
TRBJ2-2	NA	NA	TRBV19	TGTGCCAGTAGTCGGGGCAGGGGTTACGGGGAGCTGTTTTTT	CASSRGRGYGELFF
TRBJ1-2	few	TRBD1	TRBV5-1	TGCGCCAGCAGCTGGACAGGGGGAGGCTACACCTTC	CASSWTGGGYTF
TRBJ1-3	NA	TRBD1	TRBV15	TGTGCCACCAGCAGAGAAAGGACAGGGGTGACTGGAAACACCATATATTTT	CATSRERTGVTGNTIYF
TRBJ1-2	NA	NA	TRBV5-4	TGTGCCAGCAGCTTGGGGGGGGGCCGTGGCTATGGCTACCCCTTC	CASSLGGGRGYGYPF
TRBJ1-4	once	NA	TRBV11-2	TGTGCCAGCAGCTTACGCGCAACTAATGAAAAACTGTTTTTT	CASSLRATNEKLFF
TRBJ1-4	once	NA	TRBV6-6	TGTGCCAGCAGTCTAGGACAGAATGAAAAACTGTTTTTT	CASSLGQNEKLFF
TRBJ2-3	NA	NA	TRBV6-1	TGTGCCAGCAGGGGGAGGCAAAACACAGATACGCAGTATTTT	CASRGRQNTDTQYF
TRBJ2-1	NA	TRBD1	TRBV7-8	TGTGCCAGCAGAGGTACAGGGGGCTCCTACAATGAGCAGTTCTTC	CASRGTGGSYNEQFF
TRBJ2-7	NA	TRBD2	TRBV4-3	TGCGCCAGCAGCCAAGATCAGGGAGCGGGGGCTTCCTACGAGCAGTACTTC	CASSQDQGAGASYEQYF
TRBJ2-7	few	TRBD1	TRBV19	TGTGCCAGTAGTAGGACAGGCGGCTACGAGCAGTACTTC	CASSRTGGYEQYF
TRBJ1-1	NA	NA	TRBV9	TGTGCCAGCAGCGTAGGGCCGGGGAACACTGAAGCTTTCTTT	CASSVGPGNTEAFF
TRBJ2-3	NA	TRBD1	TRBV7-2	TGTGCCAGCAGCTTATACGGGGGACAGGAATTCGCAGATACGCAGTATTTT	CASSLYGGQEFADTQYF
TRBJ2-3	NA	TRBD2	TRBV7-3	TGTGCCAGCAGCTTACGGGCCGTGAGCGGGGGGGCACCAGATACGCAGTATTTT	CASSLRAVSGGAPDTQYF
TRBJ2-5	once	NA	TRBV18	TGTGCCAGCTCACTCGGGGCAGGGGATCTGGAGACCCAGTACTTC	CASSLGAGDLETQYF
TRBJ1-6	NA	TRBD1	TRBV7-2	TGTGCCAGCAGCTTAGCGCTACAGGGGAACATTAATCGTTCACCCCTCCACTTT	CASSLALQGNINRSPLHF
TRBJ1-4	NA	TRBD1	TRBV4-2	TGTGCCAGCAGCCGTCAGGGACAGGGGGCTTATGAAAAACTGTTTTTT	CASSRQGQGAYEKLFF
TRBJ2-3	NA	TRBD2	TRBV15	TGTGCCACCAGCCACCGAGGCGGGGGGCGCACAGATACGCAGTATTTT	CATSHRGGGRTDTQYF
TRBJ1-1	NA	TRBD1	TRBV6-1	TGTGCCAGCAGACCCGGGACAGGGTGGACTGAAGCTTTCTTT	CASRPGTGWTEAFF
TRBJ2-4	NA	TRBD1	TRBV5-1	TGCGCCAGCAGCCTACAGGGGGGTTTAGGAAACATTCAGTACTTC	CASSLQGGLGNIQYF
TRBJ2-2	NA	NA	TRBV5-1	TGCGCCAGCAGTGTCATCGGGACACTTACGAACACCGGGGAGCTGTTTTTT	CASSVIGTLTNTGELFF
TRBJ2-1	NA	TRBD2	TRBV9	TGTGCCAGCAGCGTAGTTACTAGCGGGGTTCACAATGAGCAGTTCTTC	CASSVVTSGVHNEQFF
TRBJ2-7	once	TRBD2	TRBV9	TGTGCCAGCTCGGGGGGGGCCCTCCCCCGCGAGCAGTACTTC	CASSGGALPREQYF
TRBJ2-1	once	TRBD1	TRBV27	TGTGCCAGCAGTTTATCCGGGACAGGGGCGGATGAGCAGTTCTTC	CASSLSGTGADEQFF
TRBJ1-2	NA	TRBD1	TRBV5-4	TGTGCCAGCAGCCCGTGGACAGGTTCTGGGGATAACTATGGCTACACCTTC	CASSPWTGSGDNYGYTF
TRBJ2-1	NA	NA	TRBV4-1	TGCGCCAGCAGCCAAGTTGGGTTAGGGGGTAATGAGCAGTTCTTC	CASSQVGLGGNEQFF
TRBJ1-5	NA	NA	TRBV7-8	TGTGCCAGCAGCTTAAGGACAGTCGATAGCAATCAGCCCCAGCATTTT	CASSLRTVDSNQPQHF
TRBJ2-2	NA	TRBD2	TRBV28	TGTGCCAGCAGTTTGCCGGGACTAGCGGGGGGGATGAACACCGGGGAGCTGTTTTTT	CASSLPGLAGGMNTGELFF
TRBJ1-1	NA	TRBD1	TRBV7-2	TGTGCCAGCAGAACCGGGACAGGGAACACTGAAGCTTTCTTT	CASRTGTGNTEAFF